The 13 T cell receptor beta chains below come from one sample, sequenced in a study of blood T cell repertoires in COVID-19. Only in-frame clones appear in the TCRdb table, and some are missing; sequencing was by immunoSEQ multiplex PCR. The repertoire holds around 130,000 clones, roughly 89% seen once, with roughly 4% in the top ten. Specimen: PBMCs or T cells enriched from blood (not recorded which). The receptors were gathered from a woman in her 30s who had recovered from COVID-19.

The rearrangement uses TRBV5-8 and TRBJ2-2, with a weak D call TRBD2 (5 bases). Trimming took off 4 bases at V and 7 bases at J, with 17 bases between the two ends. The length of the CDR3 is 15 residues. Germline CDR1 SGHTS, CDR2 YDEGEE. CDR3 sequence (DNA): TGTGCCAGCAGCCCAGATTGGACGGGGATCGGGGAGCTGTTTTTT. Its translation is CASSPDWTGIGELFF.

The chain employs TRBV7-3 and TRBJ2-1; 13 bases agree with TRBD2. Germline loops: CDR1 SGHTA, CDR2 FQGTGA. The CDR3 is made up of 17 amino acids. Trimming cost V 3 bases and J 4 bases; bases outside gene matches: 6. The CDR3 nucleotides read TGTGCCAGCAGCTTCACCTCGACTAGCGGGAGGTACAATGAGCAGTTCTTC. This gives the protein CASSFTSTSGRYNEQFF.

The chain combines TRBV27 with TRBJ2-3; D is possibly TRBD2 (6 bases). CDR3 length: 14 amino acids. From germline, CDR1 is MNHEY and CDR2 SMNVEV (reference sequence). V was clipped by 6 bases and J by 7 bases, with 17 bases between them. The CDR3 region is CASRPGLGWNTQYF. The DNA of the CDR3 is TGTGCCAGCAGGCCGGGACTGGGGTGGAATACGCAGTATTTT.

The J gene is TRBJ1-1, the V gene TRBV12-3 or TRBV12-4; D uncertain. Trimming left V 5 bases short and J 0 bases short, with 7 bases between. This CDR3 comprises 13 residues. The DNA for the CDR3 is TGTGCCAGCAGTCCAAAGCTGAACACTGAAGCTTTCTTT. It codes for CASSPKLNTEAFF.

The chain is built from TRBV5-5 and TRBJ2-7; 7 nucleotides match TRBD1. This CDR3 spans 15 amino acids. Germline CDR1 reads SGHKS; CDR2 reads YYEKEE (reference sequence). V trimming: 4 bases; J trimming: 3 bases; junction bases outside the gene matches: 10. CDR3 coding DNA: TGTGCCAGCAGCAGGGGGCCAAACCTCCACTACGAGCAGTACTTC. It encodes CASSRGPNLHYEQYF.

The chain joins TRBV28 to TRBJ1-2; 9 bases agree with TRBD1. Germline values: CDR1 MDHEN, CDR2 SYDVKM. J lost 7 bases, V lost 2 bases, and 8 bases had no gene match. The CDR3 is 15 residues long. The CDR3 nucleotides are TGTGCCAGCAGTTTAAGGTTAAGGGGACAGGGTGGCTACACCTTC. Protein sequence: CASSLRLRGQGGYTF.

The chain is built from TRBV21-1 and TRBJ1-1. TRBV21-1 is reported as a pseudogene. The length of the CDR3 is 13 residues. CDR3 nucleotide sequence: TGTGCCAGCAGCAAAACCCACACGCCGGGAGCTTTCTTT. This sequence encodes CASSKTHTPGAFF.

The chain recombines TRBV30 with TRBJ2-1; TRBD2 agrees at 7 bases. Germline lookup yields CDR1 GTSNPN and CDR2 SVGIG (reference sequence). The CDR3 has 13 amino acids. With V trimmed by 2 bases and J by 2 bases, 0 bases remained unmatched. CDR3 coding DNA: TGTGCCTGGAGTCGGGGGGCCTACAATGAGCAGTTCTTC. This codes for CAWSRGAYNEQFF.

This clone was detected only a few times. This sequence joins TRBV4-3 and TRBJ2-5; D may be TRBD1 (6 bases). This CDR3 is 16 amino acids long. Germline assignment: CDR1 LGHNA and CDR2 YSLEER. With 1 base removed from V and 5 bases from J, the gap between germline ends came to 17 bases. CDR3 loop: CASSQGGPGGEETQYF. The CDR3 coding sequence is TGCGCCAGCAGCCAAGGGGGGCCCGGTGGGGAGGAGACCCAGTACTTC.

The V call is TRBV19, the J call TRBJ2-2; D is ambiguous. Looked up from germline, CDR1 is LNHDA and CDR2 is SQIVND (reference sequence). The CDR3 loop spans 13 amino acids. Deletions cut 7 bases from V and 0 bases from J, with 6 bases between. The CDR3 loop is CASTQANTGELFF. The CDR3 nucleotides read TGTGCCAGTACGCAGGCGAACACCGGGGAGCTGTTTTTT.

The rearrangement joins TRBV21-1 to TRBJ2-2; TRBD1, the table's D call, was not compared with the DNA. TRBV21-1 is a documented pseudogene. The CDR3 is 22 amino acids. The CDR3 coding sequence is TGTGCCAGCAGCAAAAAGGGGTTGCAGAAGGGACAAAAACTACCGAACACCGGGGAGCTGTTTTTT. As protein: CASSKKGLQKGQKLPNTGELFF.

This clone was found a few times. The genes are TRBV7-6 and TRBJ2-1; D is perhaps TRBD2 (6 bases). V shed 1 base and J shed 6 bases, with 13 bases lying between them. Germline assignment: CDR1 SGHVS and CDR2 FNYEAQ. This CDR3 spans 15 amino acids. CDR3 nucleotide sequence: TGTGCCAGCAGCTTAGAAGGGACTCGGCGCAATGAGCAGTTCTTC. It yields the protein CASSLEGTRRNEQFF.

CDR3 amino acids: CASSPQGMVYEQYF. In DNA form, the CDR3 reads TGTGCCAGCAGTCCTCAGGGTATGGTGTACGAGCAGTACTTC. V and J are TRBV28 and TRBJ2-7; weak D call: TRBD1 (5 bases). The V gene's germline CDR1 is MDHEN and CDR2 SYDVKM. The CDR3 is 14 residues long. V lost 5 bases to trimming and J lost 4 bases, with 15 bases between them.